A single sample gave rise to the 23 T cell receptor beta chains below, sequenced in a study of blood T cell repertoires in COVID-19. Profiling relied on immunoSEQ multiplex PCR, and the TCRdb table lists in-frame clones only, not all of them. This table has 65,000 to 95,000 clones, around 91% appearing once. The source material was peripheral blood. The receptors here all came from an older man with active or convalescent COVID-19.

The chain recombines TRBV5-1 with TRBJ2-1; perhaps TRBD2 as D (6 bases). The germline gives CDR1 SGHRS, CDR2 YFSETQ. V lost 4 bases and J 6 bases, leaving 14 bases between the germline ends. There are 14 residues in the CDR3. The CDR3 DNA reads as TGCGCCAGCAGCCCCCCCGGAGGGGTCAATGAGCAGTTCTTC. As protein: CASSPPGGVNEQFF.

The J gene is TRBJ1-1, the V gene TRBV6-7; 12 nucleotides align to TRBD1. TRBV6-7 is classed as an ORF, of uncertain function. The CDR3 loop spans 18 amino acids. With 4 bases clipped from V and 5 bases from J, the junction kept 14 bases outside the gene matches. As DNA, the CDR3 is TGTGCCAGCAGTTTTCTTTCCGGGACAGGGGGCGCGGGGACTGAAGCTTTCTTT. Translation: CASSFLSGTGGAGTEAFF.

The J gene is TRBJ1-5, the V gene TRBV4-1, with D perhaps matching TRBD1 (6 bases). The germline V and J ends were trimmed by 3 bases and 4 bases, with 22 bases remaining between them. CDR3 size: 18 residues. From germline, CDR1 is MGHRA and CDR2 YSYEKL. DNA of the CDR3: TGCGCCAGCAGCCAGGGCCGACAGGTCGGTTTTATAAATCAGCCCCAGCATTTT. The encoded protein is CASSQGRQVGFINQPQHF.

This chain joins TRBV6-1 and TRBJ2-5; possibly TRBD2 for D (6 bases). The CDR3 loop spans 17 amino acids. CDR1 is MNHNS and CDR2 is SASEGT in the germline V gene. V lost 3 bases, J lost 2 bases, and 19 bases lay in between. CDR3 amino acids: CASSDFVGGLTQETQYF. CDR3 coding DNA: TGTGCCAGCAGTGACTTCGTTGGGGGGTTAACACAAGAGACCCAGTACTTC.

The rearrangement links TRBV28 to TRBJ2-2, with D possibly matching TRBD1 (6 bases). CDR1 is MDHEN, CDR2 SYDVKM, per germline. The CDR3 length is 20 residues. Trimming shortened V by 6 bases and J by 3 bases, and 29 bases separated the two germline ends. The CDR3 sequence is CASRSYPLDDRKYHTGELFF. For the CDR3, the DNA is TGTGCCAGCAGATCGTATCCCCTAGATGACAGGAAATATCACACCGGGGAGCTGTTTTTT. Full variable domain (outside the CDR3, taken from reference TRBV28 and TRBJ2-2): DVKVTQSSRYLVKRTGEKVFLECVQDMDHENMFWYRQDPGLGLRLIYFSYDVKMKEKGDIPEGYSVSREKKERFSLILESASTNQTSMYLCASRSYPLDDRKYHTGELFFGEGSRLTVL.

This clone was counted a few times. The chain recombines TRBV3-1 (or the pseudogene TRBV3-2) with TRBJ1-5; D is perhaps TRBD1 (5 bases). CDR3 length: 16 amino acids. The germline CDR1 and CDR2 sequences are LGHDT and YNNKEL (reference sequence). Trimming left V 4 bases short and J 6 bases short, with 19 bases between. The CDR3 spells CASSPLSGGDGQPQHF. DNA for the CDR3: TGTGCCAGCAGCCCACTTTCCGGGGGGGACGGTCAGCCCCAGCATTTT.

This clone is a singleton in its sample. The V gene is TRBV3-1 (or the pseudogene TRBV3-2), the J gene TRBJ1-2; TRBD1 agrees at 7 bases. CDR1 is LGHDT and CDR2 is YNNKEL in the germline V gene (reference sequence). The CDR3 totals 16 residues. Germline trimming cut 7 bases from V and 0 bases from J; bases unmatched to any gene: 11. As DNA, the CDR3 is TGTGCCAGCAATTTCCGGACAGGACCATCTAACTATGGCTACACCTTC. Encoded protein: CASNFRTGPSNYGYTF.

The chain is built from TRBV7-9 and TRBJ1-4, with D unresolved. The CDR3 is made up of 15 amino acids. Germline CDR1 SEHNR, CDR2 FQNEAQ (reference sequence). Trimming took off 5 bases at V and 2 bases at J, with 12 bases between the two ends. The CDR3 coding sequence is TGTGCCAGCAGCCCCCCCGGAGGGACTAATGAAAAACTGTTTTTT. Protein product: CASSPPGGTNEKLFF.

The chain is built from TRBV30 and TRBJ1-3; weak D call: TRBD1 (5 bases). The CDR3 is 13 residues long. CDR1 GTSNPN and CDR2 SVGIG come from the germline V gene (reference sequence). With 1 base removed from V and 4 bases from J, the gap between germline ends came to 8 bases. CDR3 loop: CAWSAGYGNTIYF. The CDR3 region has the DNA TGTGCCTGGAGTGCAGGGTACGGAAACACCATATATTTT.

The CDR3 sequence: CAWSGSSSLKPYNEQFF. The DNA for the CDR3 is TGTGCCTGGAGTGGATCTTCGAGTCTTAAGCCCTACAATGAGCAGTTCTTC. This chain links TRBV30 with TRBJ2-1; no definite D call. This CDR3 is built from 17 residues. The V gene's germline CDR1 is GTSNPN and CDR2 SVGIG (reference sequence). The V gene lost 1 base and the J gene lost 2 bases, with 18 bases spanning the gap. The full variable domain, in which reference TRBV30 and TRBJ2-1 provide the parts outside the CDR3, is SQTIHQWPATLVQPVGSPLSLECTVEGTSNPNLYWYRQAAGRGLQLLFYSVGIGQISSEVPQNLSASRPQDRQFILSSKKLLLSDSGFYLCAWSGSSSLKPYNEQFFGPGTRLTVL.

The rearrangement uses TRBV4-3 and TRBJ1-2; D is ambiguous. The CDR3 is 14 amino acids. Trimming left V 4 bases short and J 4 bases short, with 13 bases between. CDR1 LGHNA and CDR2 YSLEER come from the germline V gene. CDR3 nucleotide sequence: TGCGCCAGCAGCCCCCACGGGGAGGTCTATGGCTACACCTTC. It codes for CASSPHGEVYGYTF.

The rearrangement links TRBV5-6 to TRBJ2-7, with D tentatively TRBD1 (5 bases). V lost 4 bases, J lost 3 bases, and 11 bases lay in between. This CDR3 has 13 amino acids. Germline CDR1 reads SGHDT; CDR2 reads YYEEEE. CDR3 in amino acids: CASSRLDSYEQYF. CDR3 bases: TGTGCCAGCAGCCGACTCGACAGCTACGAGCAGTACTTC.

As to this clone: At the DNA level, this CDR3 is encoded by other sequences in the same sample as well. The chain couples TRBV5-1 to TRBJ1-3; D gene ambiguous. CDR1 SGHRS and CDR2 YFSETQ come from the germline V gene. This CDR3 is 14 amino acids long. V lost 5 bases and J 4 bases, leaving 13 bases between the germline ends. CDR3 sequence (DNA): TGCGCCAGCAGTACCTCGGGGTCCGGAAACACCATATATTTT. It translates to CASSTSGSGNTIYF.

The chain employs TRBV3-1 (or the pseudogene TRBV3-2) and TRBJ1-1; D not resolved. Trimming removed 3 bases from V and 6 bases from J, with 11 bases in between. Germline CDR1 LGHDT, CDR2 YNNKEL (reference sequence). The CDR3 extends over 13 amino acids. CDR3 coding DNA: TGTGCCAGCAGCCATCAGGCCTGGTCTGAAGCTTTCTTT. Protein: CASSHQAWSEAFF.

This chain uses TRBV5-8 with TRBJ1-2, with D hard to call. V was cut by 0 bases and J by 8 bases, with 14 bases left in between. The CDR3 has 14 amino acids. The germline gives CDR1 SGHTS, CDR2 YDEGEE. The CDR3 spells CASSLALRRGGYTF. The CDR3 nucleotides are TGTGCCAGCAGCTTGGCGCTAAGACGAGGCGGCTACACCTTC.

The chain employs TRBV15 and TRBJ2-5; 7 nucleotides match TRBD1. The CDR3 is 16 amino acids. Germline assignment: CDR1 LNHNV and CDR2 YYDKDF (reference sequence). The V and J ends lost 0 bases and 5 bases, in that order; junction bases with no gene match: 9. This CDR3 reads CATSRDIRTGVETQYF. The CDR3 DNA is TGTGCCACCAGCAGAGATATCAGAACAGGGGTGGAGACCCAGTACTTC.

V gene TRBV6-5 combines with J gene TRBJ2-2; D is undetermined. The V end lost 6 bases, the J end lost 6 bases, and 8 bases lay between the germline ends. This CDR3 has 12 residues. Germline loops: CDR1 MNHEY, CDR2 SVGAGI. The CDR3, as DNA: TGTGCCAGCAGGTTAAGCTCCGGGGAGCTGTTTTTT. This gives the protein CASRLSSGELFF.

This clone was observed a single time. CDR3 protein: CATSRGQKGTYSNQPQHF. CDR3 nucleotides: TGTGCCACCAGCAGAGGTCAAAAAGGGACATATAGCAATCAGCCCCAGCATTTT. The chain employs TRBV15 and TRBJ1-5; D perhaps matches TRBD1 (6 bases). With 1 base removed from V and 0 bases from J, the gap between germline ends came to 16 bases. In germline, CDR1 is LNHNV, CDR2 YYDKDF (reference sequence). This CDR3 is 18 amino acids long.

The genes are TRBV9 and TRBJ2-1; TRBD1 agrees at 7 bases. The V gene end was trimmed by 3 bases and the J gene end by 4 bases; junction bases not matched to a gene: 4. This CDR3 has 14 amino acids. Per the germline V gene, CDR1 is SGDLS and CDR2 is YYNGEE. The CDR3 nucleotides are TGTGCCAGCAGCGAGACACAGGGGTACAATGAGCAGTTCTTC. Protein product: CASSETQGYNEQFF.

The genes are TRBV30 and TRBJ2-1, with TRBD1 matching over 7 bases. J gave up 3 bases and V 6 bases, and 8 bases lay outside the gene matches. From germline, CDR1 is GTSNPN and CDR2 SVGIG (reference sequence). The CDR3 consists of 14 residues. CDR3 region: CACQPGTVYNEQFF. CDR3 nucleotide sequence: TGTGCCTGCCAACCCGGGACAGTCTACAATGAGCAGTTCTTC.

The genes are TRBV25-1 and TRBJ1-4; D is perhaps TRBD1 (6 bases). V dropped 7 bases and J dropped 3 bases, with 15 bases sitting between them. Germline-derived CDR1 and CDR2 are MGHDK and SYGVNS. This CDR3 is built from 15 residues. The CDR3 reads CASTPLRGANEKLFF. For the CDR3, the DNA is TGTGCCAGCACCCCCCTCAGGGGCGCTAATGAAAAACTGTTTTTT. Supplemented by reference TRBV25-1 and TRBJ1-4, the full variable domain reads EADIYQTPRYLVIGTGKKITLECSQTMGHDKMYWYQQDPGMELHLIHYSYGVNSTEKGDLSSESTVSRIRTEHFPLTLESARPSHTSQYLCASTPLRGANEKLFFGSGTQLSVL.

The chain is built from TRBV2 and TRBJ1-1; 9 bases are a match to TRBD1. CDR1 SNHLY and CDR2 FYNNEI come from the germline V gene. CDR3 size: 13 residues. V dropped 7 bases and J dropped 1; count of bases not matched to a gene: 1. The CDR3 reads CASKGQGNTEAFF. The CDR3 DNA follows: TGTGCCAGCAAGGGACAGGGGAACACTGAAGCTTTCTTT.

This chain connects TRBV30 to TRBJ1-6; TRBD1 matches 9 bases. The CDR3 has 14 amino acids. Germline V gene data show CDR1 as GTSNPN and CDR2 as SVGIG (reference sequence). Unmatched junction bases numbered 4, after V lost 6 bases and J lost 4 bases. The CDR3 reads CACTGGTYNSPLHF. CDR3 coding DNA: TGTGCCTGTACAGGGGGCACTTATAATTCACCCCTCCACTTT.